In its sample, the clone carrying this T cell receptor beta chain was seen once. These data originate in a study of blood T cell repertoires in COVID-19. Germline V gene data show CDR1 as MGHRA and CDR2 as YSYEKL. The CDR3 extends over 14 amino acids. V was shortened by 0 bases and J by 1 base, with 6 bases between the two germline ends. The repertoire was sequenced with immunoSEQ multiplex PCR; TCRdb's copy has only in-frame clones and lacks some. The sample yields fewer than 250,000 clones, about 90% seen once. The receptor was isolated from a man younger than 40 with COVID-19, enrolled during active disease. The J gene is TRBJ1-1, the V gene TRBV4-1; no firm D call. Sequencing was carried out using peripheral blood. CDR3: CASSQEPENTEAFF. In DNA, the CDR3 is TGCGCCAGCAGCCAAGAGCCAGAGAACACTGAAGCTTTCTTT.